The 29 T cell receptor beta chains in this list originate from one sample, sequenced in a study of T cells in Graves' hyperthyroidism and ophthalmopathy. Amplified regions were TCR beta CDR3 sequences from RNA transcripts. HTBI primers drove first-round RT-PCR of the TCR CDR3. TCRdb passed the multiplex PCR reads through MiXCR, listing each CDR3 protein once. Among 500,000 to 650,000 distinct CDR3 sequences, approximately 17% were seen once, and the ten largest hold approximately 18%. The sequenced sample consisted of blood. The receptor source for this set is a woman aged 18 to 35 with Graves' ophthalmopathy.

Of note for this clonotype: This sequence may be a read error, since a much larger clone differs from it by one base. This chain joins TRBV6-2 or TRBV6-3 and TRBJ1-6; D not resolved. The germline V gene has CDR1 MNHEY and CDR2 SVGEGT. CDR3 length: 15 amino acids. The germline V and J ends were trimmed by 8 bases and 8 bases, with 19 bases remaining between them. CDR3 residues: CASGPDWGFYSPLHF. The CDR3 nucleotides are TGTGCCAGCGGTCCGGATTGGGGATTCTATTCACCCCTCCACTTT.

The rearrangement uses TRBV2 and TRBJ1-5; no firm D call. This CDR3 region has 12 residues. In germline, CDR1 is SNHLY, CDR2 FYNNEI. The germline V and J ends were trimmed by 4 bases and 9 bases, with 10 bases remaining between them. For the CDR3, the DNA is TGTGCCAGCAGTGCCTCACCAGGGCCCCAGCATTTT. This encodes CASSASPGPQHF.

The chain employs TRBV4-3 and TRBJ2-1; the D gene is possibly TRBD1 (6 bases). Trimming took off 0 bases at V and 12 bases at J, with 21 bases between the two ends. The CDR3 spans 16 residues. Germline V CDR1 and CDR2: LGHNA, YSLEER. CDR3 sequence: CASSQDSRLPQGRQFF. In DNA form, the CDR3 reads TGCGCCAGCAGCCAAGATAGCCGACTGCCTCAGGGGAGGCAGTTCTTC.

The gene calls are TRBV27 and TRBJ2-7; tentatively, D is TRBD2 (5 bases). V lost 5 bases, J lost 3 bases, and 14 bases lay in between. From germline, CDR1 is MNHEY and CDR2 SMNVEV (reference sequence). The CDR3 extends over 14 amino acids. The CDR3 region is CASSTGSAVYEQYF. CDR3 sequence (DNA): TGTGCCAGCAGTACGGGATCAGCTGTCTACGAGCAGTACTTC.

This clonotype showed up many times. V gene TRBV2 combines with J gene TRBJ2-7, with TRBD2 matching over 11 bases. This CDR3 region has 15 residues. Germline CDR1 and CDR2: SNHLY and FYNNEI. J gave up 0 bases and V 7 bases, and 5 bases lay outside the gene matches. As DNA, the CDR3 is TGTGCCAGCACCGGACTAGCGGGTACCTCCTACGAGCAGTACTTC. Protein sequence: CASTGLAGTSYEQYF.

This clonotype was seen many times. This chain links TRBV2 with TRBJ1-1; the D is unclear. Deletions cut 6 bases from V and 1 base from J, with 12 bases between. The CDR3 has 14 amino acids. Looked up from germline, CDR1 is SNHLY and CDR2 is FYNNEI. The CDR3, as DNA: TGTGCCAGCAGAAAGGTATCGGAGAACACTGAAGCTTTCTTT. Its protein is CASRKVSENTEAFF.

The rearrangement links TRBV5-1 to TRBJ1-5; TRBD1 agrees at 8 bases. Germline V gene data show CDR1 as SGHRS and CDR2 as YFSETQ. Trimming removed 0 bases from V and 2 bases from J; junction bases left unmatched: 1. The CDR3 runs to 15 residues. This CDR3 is CASSLGTGRNQPQHF. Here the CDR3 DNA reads TGCGCCAGCAGCTTGGGGACAGGGCGCAATCAGCCCCAGCATTTT.

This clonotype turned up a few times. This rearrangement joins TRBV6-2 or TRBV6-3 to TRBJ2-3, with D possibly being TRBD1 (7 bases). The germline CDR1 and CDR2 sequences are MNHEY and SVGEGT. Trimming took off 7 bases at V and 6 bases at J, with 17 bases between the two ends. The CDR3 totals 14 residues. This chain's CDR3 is CASTPAGGTDTQYF. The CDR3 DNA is TGTGCCAGCACCCCTGCAGGGGGGACGGATACGCAGTATTTT.

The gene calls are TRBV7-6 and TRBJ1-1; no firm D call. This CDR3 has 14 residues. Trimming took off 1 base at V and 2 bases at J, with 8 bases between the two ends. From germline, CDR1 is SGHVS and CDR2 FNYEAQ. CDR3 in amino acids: CASSLVSANTEAFF. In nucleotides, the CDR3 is TGTGCCAGCAGCTTAGTATCAGCTAACACTGAAGCTTTCTTT.

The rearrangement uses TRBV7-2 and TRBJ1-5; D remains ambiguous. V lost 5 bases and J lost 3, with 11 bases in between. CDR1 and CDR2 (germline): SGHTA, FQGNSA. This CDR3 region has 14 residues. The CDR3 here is CASSRAGPNQPQHF. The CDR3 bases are TGTGCCAGCAGCCGAGCTGGCCCCAATCAGCCCCAGCATTTT.

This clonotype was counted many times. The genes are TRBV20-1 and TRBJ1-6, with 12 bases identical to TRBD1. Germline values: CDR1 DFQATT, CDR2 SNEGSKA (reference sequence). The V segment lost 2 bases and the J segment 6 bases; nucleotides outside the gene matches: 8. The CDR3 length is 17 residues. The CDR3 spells CSARPTPGQGANSPLHF. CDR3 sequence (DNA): TGCAGTGCTAGACCTACGCCGGGACAGGGGGCTAATTCACCCCTCCACTTT.

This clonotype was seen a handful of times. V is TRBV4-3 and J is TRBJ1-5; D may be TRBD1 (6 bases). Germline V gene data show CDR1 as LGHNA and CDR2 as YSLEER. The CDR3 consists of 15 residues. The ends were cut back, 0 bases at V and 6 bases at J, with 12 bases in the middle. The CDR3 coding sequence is TGCGCCAGCAGCCAAGAGGGCTTCAGGGGTCAGCCCCAGCATTTT. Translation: CASSQEGFRGQPQHF.

DNA for the CDR3: TGCGCCAGCAGCCAAGATGCTACTGAAGCTTTCTTT. It encodes CASSQDATEAFF. The chain uses TRBV4-1 and TRBJ1-1; D call uncertain. Trimming cost V 0 bases and J 5 bases, with 4 bases left between them. This CDR3 spans 12 amino acids. The germline V gene encodes CDR1 MGHRA and CDR2 YSYEKL.

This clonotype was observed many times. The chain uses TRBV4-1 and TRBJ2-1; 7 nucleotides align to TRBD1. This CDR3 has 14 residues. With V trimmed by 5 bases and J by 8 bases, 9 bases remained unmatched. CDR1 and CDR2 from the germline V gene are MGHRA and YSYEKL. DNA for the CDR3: TGCGCCAGCAGCAGAGTAACAGGGGATGATGAGCAGTTCTTC. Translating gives CASSRVTGDDEQFF.

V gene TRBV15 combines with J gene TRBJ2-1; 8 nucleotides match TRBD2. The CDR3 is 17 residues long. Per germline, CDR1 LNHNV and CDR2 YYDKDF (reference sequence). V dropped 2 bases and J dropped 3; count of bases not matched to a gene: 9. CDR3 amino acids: CATSRLSGTSRYNEQFF. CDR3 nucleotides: TGTGCCACCAGCAGACTCTCCGGGACTAGTCGCTACAATGAGCAGTTCTTC.

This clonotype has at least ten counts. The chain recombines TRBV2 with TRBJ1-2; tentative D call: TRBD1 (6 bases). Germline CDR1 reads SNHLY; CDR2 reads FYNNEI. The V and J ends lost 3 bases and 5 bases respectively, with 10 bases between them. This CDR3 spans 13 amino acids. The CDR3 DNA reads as TGTGCCAGCAGTGACGGACAGAAGTATGGCTACACCTTC. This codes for CASSDGQKYGYTF. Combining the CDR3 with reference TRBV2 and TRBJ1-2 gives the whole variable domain EPEVTQTPSHQVTQMGQEVILRCVPISNHLYFYWYRQILGQKVEFLVSFYNNEISEKSEIFDDQFSVERPDGSNFTLKIRSTKLEDSAMYFCASSDGQKYGYTFGSGTRLTVV.

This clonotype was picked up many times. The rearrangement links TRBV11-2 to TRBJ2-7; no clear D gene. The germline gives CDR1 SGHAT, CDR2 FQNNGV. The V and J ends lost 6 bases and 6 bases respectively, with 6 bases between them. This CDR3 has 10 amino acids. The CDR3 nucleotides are TGTGCCAGCAGTCGGAGCGAGCAGTACTTC. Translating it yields CASSRSEQYF. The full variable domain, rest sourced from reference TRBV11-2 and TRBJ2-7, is EAGVAQSPRYKIIEKRQSVAFWCNPISGHATLYWYQQILGQGPKLLIQFQNNGVVDDSQLPKDRFSAERLKGVDSTLKIQPAKLEDSAVYLCASSRSEQYFGPGTRLTVT.

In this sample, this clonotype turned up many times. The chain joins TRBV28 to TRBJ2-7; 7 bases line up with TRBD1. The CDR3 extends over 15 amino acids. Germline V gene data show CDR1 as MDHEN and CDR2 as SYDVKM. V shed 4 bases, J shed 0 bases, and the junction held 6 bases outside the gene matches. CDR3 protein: CASSSQTGISYEQYF. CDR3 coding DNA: TGTGCCAGCAGTTCCCAGACAGGGATCTCCTACGAGCAGTACTTC.

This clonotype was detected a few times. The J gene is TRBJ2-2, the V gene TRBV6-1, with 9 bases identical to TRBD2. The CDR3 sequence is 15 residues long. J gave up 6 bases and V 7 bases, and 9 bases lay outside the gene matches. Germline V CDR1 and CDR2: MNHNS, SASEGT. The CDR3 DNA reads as TGTGCCAGCACGAGGCGGGAGGGACTCCCCGGGGAGCTGTTTTTT. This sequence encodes CASTRREGLPGELFF.

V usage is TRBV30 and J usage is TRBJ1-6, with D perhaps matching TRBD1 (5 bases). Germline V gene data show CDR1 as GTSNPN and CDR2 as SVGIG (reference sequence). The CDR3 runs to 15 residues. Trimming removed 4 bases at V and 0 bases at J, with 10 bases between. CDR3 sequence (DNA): TGTGCCTGGACCCGACAGAGCTCCTATAATTCACCCCTCCACTTT. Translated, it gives CAWTRQSSYNSPLHF.

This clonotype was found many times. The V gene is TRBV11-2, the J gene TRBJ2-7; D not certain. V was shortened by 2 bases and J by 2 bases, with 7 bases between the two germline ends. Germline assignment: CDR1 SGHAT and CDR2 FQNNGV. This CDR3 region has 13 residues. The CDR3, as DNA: TGTGCCAGCAGCTTATCACCAACCTACGAGCAGTACTTC. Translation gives CASSLSPTYEQYF.

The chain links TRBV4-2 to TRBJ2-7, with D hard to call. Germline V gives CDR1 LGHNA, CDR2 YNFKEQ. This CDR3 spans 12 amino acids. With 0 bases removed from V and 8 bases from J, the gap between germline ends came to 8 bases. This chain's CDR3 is CASSQDDTKQYF. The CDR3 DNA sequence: TGTGCCAGCAGCCAAGACGACACGAAGCAGTACTTC.

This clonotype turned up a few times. The CDR3 DNA is TGTGCCAGCAGTACCCAGACTAGTTCCTACGAGCAGTACTTC. Encoded protein: CASSTQTSSYEQYF. This chain uses TRBV12-3 or TRBV12-4 with TRBJ2-7; D possibly corresponds to TRBD2 (6 bases). V was pared by 5 bases and J by 1 base, with 12 bases between. CDR3 length equals 14 residues.

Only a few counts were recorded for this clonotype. The CDR3 loop reads CASRDGETQYF. The CDR3 DNA is TGTGCCAGCAGGGACGGAGAGACCCAGTACTTC. The J gene is TRBJ2-5, the V gene TRBV6-1; D unresolved. Trimming removed 6 bases at V and 4 bases at J, with 6 bases between. The germline CDR1 and CDR2 sequences are MNHNS and SASEGT. The CDR3 loop spans 11 amino acids.

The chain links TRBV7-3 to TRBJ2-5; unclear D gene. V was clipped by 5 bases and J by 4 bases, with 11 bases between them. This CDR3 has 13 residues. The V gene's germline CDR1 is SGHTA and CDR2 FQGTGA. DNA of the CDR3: TGTGCCAGCAGCCAGTGGCGTGGAGAGACCCAGTACTTC. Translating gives CASSQWRGETQYF.

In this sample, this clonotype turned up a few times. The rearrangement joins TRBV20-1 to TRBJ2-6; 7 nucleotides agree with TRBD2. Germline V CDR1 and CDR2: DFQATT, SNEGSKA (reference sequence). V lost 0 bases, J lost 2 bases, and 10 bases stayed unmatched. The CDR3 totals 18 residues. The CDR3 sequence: CSARDGGEGGPGANVLTF. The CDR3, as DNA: TGCAGTGCTAGAGATGGGGGGGAAGGAGGACCTGGGGCCAACGTCCTGACTTTC.

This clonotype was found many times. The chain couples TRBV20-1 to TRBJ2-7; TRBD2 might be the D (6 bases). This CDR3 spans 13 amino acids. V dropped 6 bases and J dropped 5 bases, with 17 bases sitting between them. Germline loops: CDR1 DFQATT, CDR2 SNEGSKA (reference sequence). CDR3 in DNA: TGCAGTGCGCCTCCCTTCAGGGAGGACGAGCAGTACTTC. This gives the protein CSAPPFREDEQYF.

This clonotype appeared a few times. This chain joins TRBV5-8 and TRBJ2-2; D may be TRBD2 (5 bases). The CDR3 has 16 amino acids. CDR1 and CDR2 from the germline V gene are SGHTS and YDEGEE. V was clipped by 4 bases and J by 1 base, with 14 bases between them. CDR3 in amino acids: CASSLGVPGNTGELFF. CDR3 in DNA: TGTGCCAGCAGCCTGGGAGTTCCGGGGAACACCGGGGAGCTGTTTTTT. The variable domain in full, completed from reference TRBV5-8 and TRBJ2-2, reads EAGVTQSPTHLIKTRGQQATLRCSPISGHTSVYWYQQALGLGLQFLLWYDEGEERNRGNFPPRFSGRQFPNYSSELNVNALELEDSALYLCASSLGVPGNTGELFFGEGSRLTVL.

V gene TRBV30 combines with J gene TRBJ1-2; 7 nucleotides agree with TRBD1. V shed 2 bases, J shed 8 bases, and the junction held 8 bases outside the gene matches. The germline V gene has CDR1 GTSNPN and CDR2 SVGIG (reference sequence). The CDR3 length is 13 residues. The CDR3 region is CAWSPDRVLGYTF. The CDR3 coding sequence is TGTGCCTGGAGTCCCGACAGGGTGTTAGGCTACACCTTC.